Listed below are T cell receptor beta chains from one sample, sequenced in a study of blood T cell repertoires in COVID-19. Produced via immunoSEQ multiplex PCR; TCRdb's table is partial and in-frame only. The table has 40,000 to 60,000 clones, more than 75% seen once. Sequences were obtained from peripheral blood. The source of these receptors is a human donor in a cohort sampled during active COVID-19. CDR3s include the opening cysteine and the closing phenylalanine or tryptophan. A D gene is named only where the DNA matches it firmly. Clone size, where shown, is once, few, many, or a class for clones that have expanded.

CDR3aa	CDR3nt	v_gene	j_gene	abundance	d_gene
CASSIGTGTSGANVLTF	TGTGCCAGTAGTATAGGGACAGGCACCTCTGGGGCCAACGTCCTGACTTTC	TRBV19	TRBJ2-6	.	TRBD1
CASSQGRQLNTGELFF	TGTGCCAGCAGCCAAGGGCGACAGCTGAACACCGGGGAGCTGTTTTTT	TRBV4-2	TRBJ2-2	.	.
CASSQVFLSRNSPLHF	TGTGCCAGCAGCCAAGTATTCCTTTCTAGAAATTCACCCCTCCACTTT	TRBV3-1/TRBV3-2	TRBJ1-6	.	.
CASSPIPGEQYF	TGTGCCAGCAGTCCAATACCGGGGGAGCAGTACTTC	TRBV27	TRBJ2-7	.	.
CASSYSIAGAGEQFF	TGTGCCAGCAGTTACTCGATAGCGGGAGCGGGTGAGCAGTTCTTC	TRBV6-5	TRBJ2-1	.	TRBD2
CASSLSLGSSGNTIYF	TGTGCCAGCAGCCTGTCTCTAGGGAGCTCTGGAAACACCATATATTTT	TRBV7-3	TRBJ1-3	.	.
CASSRTGTNYEQYF	TGCGCCAGCAGTAGGACCGGGACAAACTACGAGCAGTACTTC	TRBV5-1	TRBJ2-7	.	.
CASSLRSSTDTQYF	TGTGCCAGCAGCTTACGTAGTAGCACAGATACGCAGTATTTT	TRBV6-6	TRBJ2-3	.	.
CASTTGGLQPQHF	TGTGCCAGCACCACAGGGGGCCTTCAGCCCCAGCATTTT	TRBV27	TRBJ1-5	once	TRBD1
CASSVAPLAGGPIGGTGELFF	TGTGCCAGCAGCGTAGCCCCCCTAGCGGGAGGGCCCATAGGAGGCACCGGGGAGCTGTTTTTT	TRBV9	TRBJ2-2	few	TRBD2
CASSSMLAPGVTQYF	TGTGCCAGCAGCTCAATGCTTGCCCCAGGGGTGACCCAGTACTTC	TRBV5-6	TRBJ2-5	.	.
CASSQVVYGLAGWTEDTQYF	TGCGCCAGCAGCCAAGTTGTTTATGGACTAGCGGGTTGGACGGAAGATACGCAGTATTTT	TRBV4-3	TRBJ2-3	.	TRBD2
CASSSGTSQFF	TGTGCCAGCAGCTCCGGGACTAGCCAGTTCTTC	TRBV6-5	TRBJ2-1	.	TRBD2
CASSSQGGEQYF	TGTGCCAGCAGTTCACAGGGCGGCGAGCAGTACTTC	TRBV6-5	TRBJ2-7	.	.
CASSDPGQFSTDTQYF	TGTGCCAGCAGTGACCCGGGACAGTTTAGCACAGATACGCAGTATTTT	TRBV6-1	TRBJ2-3	.	TRBD1
CASSEFRDISEQYF	TGTGCCAGCAGTGAATTTCGGGACATAAGCGAGCAGTACTTC	TRBV6-1	TRBJ2-7	.	.
CATSRNRDNQPQHF	TGTGCCACTTCAAGGAACAGGGACAATCAGCCCCAGCATTTT	TRBV19	TRBJ1-5	.	.
CSARPYNEQFF	TGCAGTGCTAGACCATACAATGAGCAGTTCTTC	TRBV20-1	TRBJ2-1	once	.
CAWRGQGHQPQHF	TGTGCCTGGAGGGGACAGGGCCATCAGCCCCAGCATTTT	TRBV30	TRBJ1-5	.	TRBD1
CASSNRGQSGYTF	TGTGCCAGCAGCAACAGGGGGCAAAGTGGCTACACCTTC	TRBV6-5	TRBJ1-2	.	TRBD1
CASSERQGASYNSPLHF	TGTGCCAGCAGTGAACGGCAGGGGGCGAGTTATAATTCACCCCTCCACTTT	TRBV2	TRBJ1-6	.	TRBD1
CASSRRDGYNEQFF	TGTGCCAGCAGCCGGCGGGACGGGTACAATGAGCAGTTCTTC	TRBV3-1/TRBV3-2	TRBJ2-1	.	.
CASSSPRWRGGEQYF	TGTGCCAGCAGCTCGCCGCGTTGGAGAGGAGGCGAGCAGTACTTC	TRBV11-2	TRBJ2-7	few	.
CASSPGGSGANVLTF	TGTGCCAGCAGCCCCGGGGGCTCTGGGGCCAACGTCCTGACTTTC	TRBV6-5	TRBJ2-6	.	.
CASSKAGQGGGETQYF	TGTGCCAGCAGCAAAGCAGGACAGGGAGGCGGAGAGACCCAGTACTTC	TRBV21-1	TRBJ2-5	.	.
CASSIVQGLYGYTF	TGTGCCAGTAGTATAGTACAGGGGCTTTATGGCTACACCTTC	TRBV19	TRBJ1-2	.	TRBD1
CASSLVPLEETQYF	TGTGCCAGCAGCTTAGTTCCCCTAGAAGAGACCCAGTACTTC	TRBV7-9	TRBJ2-5	.	.
CASSPDRVVYGYTF	TGCGCCAGCAGCCCGGACAGGGTAGTCTATGGCTACACCTTC	TRBV5-1	TRBJ1-2	.	TRBD1
CASSEGDRGTSPLHF	TGTGCCAGCAGTGAAGGGGACAGGGGGACTTCACCCCTCCACTTT	TRBV6-1	TRBJ1-6	.	TRBD1
CASSPSGRPSYEQYF	TGTGCCAGCAGTCCGAGCGGGAGGCCCTCCTACGAGCAGTACTTC	TRBV6-5	TRBJ2-7	.	TRBD2
CASSLAGTSGGAFYEQYF	TGTGCCAGCAGCTTAGCCGGGACTAGCGGGGGGGCCTTCTACGAGCAGTACTTC	TRBV7-2	TRBJ2-7	.	TRBD2
CASSFQGLLGTQYF	TGTGCCAGCAGCTTTCAAGGACTATTGGGGACCCAGTACTTC	TRBV7-2	TRBJ2-5	once	.
CASSLGDTSYNEQFF	TGTGCCAGCAGTTTAGGGGACACTTCCTACAATGAGCAGTTCTTC	TRBV27	TRBJ2-1	.	.
CASKNLAASTDTQYF	TGTGCCAGTAAAAACCTAGCGGCTAGCACAGATACGCAGTATTTT	TRBV19	TRBJ2-3	.	TRBD2
CASSLATGSGYTF	TGTGCCAGCAGCTTGGCCACAGGGTCTGGCTACACCTTC	TRBV5-5	TRBJ1-2	.	.
CASSLLGGDTDTQYF	TGCGCCAGCAGCCTCCTGGGGGGGGACACAGATACGCAGTATTTT	TRBV5-1	TRBJ2-3	.	TRBD2
CASSPTDTGELFF	TGTGCCAGCAGCCCCACAGACACCGGGGAGCTGTTTTTT	TRBV6-4	TRBJ2-2	few	.
CASSQEGWGIAGGYEQYF	TGTGCCAGCAGCCAAGAGGGCTGGGGGATAGCGGGGGGCTACGAGCAGTACTTC	TRBV4-2	TRBJ2-7	.	TRBD2
CASSRGSRWELFF	TGTGCCAGCTCACGCGGGAGCCGATGGGAGCTGTTTTTT	TRBV18	TRBJ2-2	.	TRBD2
CASSIVRVRGQETQYF	TGTGCCAGTAGTATAGTCCGGGTAAGGGGCCAAGAGACCCAGTACTTC	TRBV19	TRBJ2-5	.	.
CASSYSRGPVYEGYTF	TGTGCCAGCAGTTACTCGCGAGGGCCTGTGTATGAGGGCTACACCTTC	TRBV6-2/TRBV6-3	TRBJ1-2	few	.
CASSLGRTSGNEQFF	TGTGCCAGCAGCTTAGGTCGGACTAGCGGCAATGAGCAGTTCTTC	TRBV11-3	TRBJ2-1	.	TRBD2
CASSVTGGVALHF	TGTGCCAGTAGTGTCACAGGGGGGGTAGCCCTCCACTTT	TRBV19	TRBJ1-6	.	TRBD1
CASSASGGRSNQPQHF	TGTGCCAGCAGTGCCTCAGGGGGCCGGAGCAATCAGCCCCAGCATTTT	TRBV25-1	TRBJ1-5	.	TRBD1
CASSYWTGLLNTEAFF	TGTGCCAGCAGTTACTGGACAGGTTTACTGAACACTGAAGCTTTCTTT	TRBV6-2/TRBV6-3	TRBJ1-1	.	TRBD1
CASSLRRFSGPYEQYF	TGTGCCAGCAGCTTACGACGGTTTAGCGGCCCCTACGAGCAGTACTTC	TRBV7-8	TRBJ2-7	.	.
CASSHGQGGIQYF	TGTGCCAGCAGCCACGGACAGGGAGGCATTCAGTACTTC	TRBV5-6	TRBJ2-4	.	TRBD1
CASSLVGGDYEQYF	TGTGCCAGCAGCTTAGTGGGGGGGGACTACGAGCAGTACTTC	TRBV7-6	TRBJ2-7	.	TRBD2
CASSLALDHRGVSSYEQYF	TGTGCCAGCAGCTTAGCGTTGGATCATAGGGGCGTCAGCTCCTACGAGCAGTACTTC	TRBV7-9	TRBJ2-7	.	.
CASRSSTGDYEQYF	TGTGCCAGCAGAAGTTCGACAGGGGACTACGAGCAGTACTTC	TRBV2	TRBJ2-7	.	TRBD1
CASSLGQGAGNTIYF	TGTGCCAGCAGCTTAGGGCAGGGCGCCGGAAACACCATATATTTT	TRBV7-2	TRBJ1-3	.	.
CASSERTSSYEQYF	TGTGCCAGCAGTGAAAGGACAAGCTCCTACGAGCAGTACTTC	TRBV25-1	TRBJ2-7	.	.
CASSQEGGATEAFF	TGCGCCAGCAGCCAAGAGGGGGGGGCCACTGAAGCTTTCTTT	TRBV4-1	TRBJ1-1	.	.
CASSLVQQETQYF	TGTGCCAGCAGCTTGGTCCAGCAAGAGACCCAGTACTTC	TRBV5-8	TRBJ2-5	.	.
CASSRPQGGPSLSQETQYF	TGTGCCAGTAGTAGACCACAGGGTGGACCGTCTCTTTCTCAAGAGACCCAGTACTTC	TRBV19	TRBJ2-5	.	.
CSASHSRGGSYNEQFF	TGCAGTGCTAGTCACTCGCGGGGGGGCTCCTACAATGAGCAGTTCTTC	TRBV20-1	TRBJ2-1	.	TRBD2
CATSTGWGVEYGYTF	TGTGCCACCAGCACCGGCTGGGGGGTGGAATATGGCTACACCTTC	TRBV15	TRBJ1-2	.	.
CASSPSTGDRNTEAFF	TGTGCCAGCAGCCCGTCGACAGGGGACCGTAACACTGAAGCTTTCTTT	TRBV7-2	TRBJ1-1	.	TRBD1
CASSTTTVFHIEAFF	TGTGCCAGTAGTACGACGACAGTCTTCCACATAGAAGCTTTCTTT	TRBV19	TRBJ1-1	.	.
CASGWGGRREQYF	TGTGCCAGCGGCTGGGGGGGGAGACGAGAGCAGTACTTC	TRBV6-5	TRBJ2-7	once	TRBD2